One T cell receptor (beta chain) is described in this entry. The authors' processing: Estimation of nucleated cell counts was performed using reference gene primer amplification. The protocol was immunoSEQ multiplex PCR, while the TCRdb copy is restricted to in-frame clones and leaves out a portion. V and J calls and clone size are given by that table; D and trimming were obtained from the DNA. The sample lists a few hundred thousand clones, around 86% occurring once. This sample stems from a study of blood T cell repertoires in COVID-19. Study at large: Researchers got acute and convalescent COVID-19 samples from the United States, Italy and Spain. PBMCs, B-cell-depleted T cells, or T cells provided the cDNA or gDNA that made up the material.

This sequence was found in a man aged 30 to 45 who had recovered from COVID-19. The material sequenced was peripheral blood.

CDR3 protein: CSARGAPLSTDTQYF. The CDR3, as DNA: TGCAGTGCCCGGGGGGCTCCGTTGAGCACAGATACGCAGTATTTT. J is TRBJ2-3 and V is TRBV29-1; a weak D match, TRBD2 (7 bases). Germline CDR1 SQVTM, CDR2 ANQGSEA. This CDR3 spans 15 amino acids.